The rows below give T cell receptor beta chains drawn from one sample of a study of T cells expressing NK-cell markers. Each CDR3 protein gets one entry in TCRdb, which reprocessed the 5' RACE reads and gives no DNA. This listing includes about 260,000 distinct CDR3 sequences. Sequenced input: blood T cells: a sorted CD56 or NKG2C T cell subset, CD4+ or CD8+ T cells, or bulk PBMC T cells (not recorded which). Receptors originate from a man aged 18 to 29 in good health. Both conserved end residues are part of each CDR3. Each record gives: V gene, J gene, CDR3 protein.

v_gene: TRBV7-9
j_gene: TRBJ2-3
CDR3aa: CASSLKLFPDTQYF

v_gene: TRBV4-1
j_gene: TRBJ2-7
CDR3aa: CASSPRLADEQYF

v_gene: TRBV20-1
j_gene: TRBJ2-1
CDR3aa: CSARVGGTTYNEQFF

v_gene: TRBV5-1
j_gene: TRBJ2-7
CDR3aa: CASSPGQILTYEQYF

v_gene: TRBV5-4
j_gene: TRBJ1-1
CDR3aa: CASSTRDRGPSEAFF

v_gene: TRBV12-3/TRBV12-4
j_gene: TRBJ1-1
CDR3aa: CASSLGGQEGAFF

v_gene: TRBV11-3
j_gene: TRBJ2-2
CDR3aa: CASSSASRQGSTGELFF

v_gene: TRBV29-1
j_gene: TRBJ2-1
CDR3aa: CSVDFSAGAYNEQFF

v_gene: TRBV10-3
j_gene: TRBJ1-2
CDR3aa: CAISEGIQGSYGYTF

v_gene: TRBV25-1
j_gene: TRBJ2-5
CDR3aa: CASSASEGQYQETQYF

v_gene: TRBV29-1
j_gene: TRBJ1-5
CDR3aa: CSVLQGASSNQPQHF

v_gene: TRBV4-1
j_gene: TRBJ2-1
CDR3aa: CASSTVTSGRAGQFF

v_gene: TRBV5-6
j_gene: TRBJ2-1
CDR3aa: CASSLFGQRGYNEQFF

v_gene: TRBV24-1
j_gene: TRBJ2-1
CDR3aa: CATSDLGQGRQFF

v_gene: TRBV12-3/TRBV12-4
j_gene: TRBJ2-3
CDR3aa: CASSPQGRRRTDTQYF

v_gene: TRBV5-1
j_gene: TRBJ1-2
CDR3aa: CASSTGTGTGNYGYTF

v_gene: TRBV7-9
j_gene: TRBJ1-3
CDR3aa: CASSWGSSGNTIYF

v_gene: TRBV30
j_gene: TRBJ2-7
CDR3aa: CACVRQYEQYF

v_gene: TRBV12-3/TRBV12-4
j_gene: TRBJ1-2
CDR3aa: CASSPDRLGGYTF

v_gene: TRBV18
j_gene: TRBJ2-7
CDR3aa: CASSLTRGYEQYF

v_gene: TRBV7-9
j_gene: TRBJ1-4
CDR3aa: CASSLASLPQGELFF

v_gene: TRBV25-1
j_gene: TRBJ1-5
CDR3aa: CASSEYGGLNQPQHF

v_gene: TRBV29-1
j_gene: TRBJ2-7
CDR3aa: CSVETSGERGSSYEQYF

v_gene: TRBV20-1
j_gene: TRBJ2-5
CDR3aa: CSASGQARGTQYF

v_gene: TRBV11-2
j_gene: TRBJ2-3
CDR3aa: CASRRGLPDTQYF

v_gene: TRBV20-1
j_gene: TRBJ2-7
CDR3aa: CSTLTTSGSPTYEQYF

v_gene: TRBV5-1
j_gene: TRBJ1-1
CDR3aa: CASSRTGRNTEAFF

v_gene: TRBV6-5
j_gene: TRBJ2-1
CDR3aa: CASSYRDPGAEQFF

v_gene: TRBV12-3/TRBV12-4
j_gene: TRBJ2-7
CDR3aa: CATTSSYEQYF

v_gene: TRBV6-4
j_gene: TRBJ2-7
CDR3aa: CASSDSERTEQYF

v_gene: TRBV10-3
j_gene: TRBJ2-3
CDR3aa: CAISGLAGLRTDTQYF

v_gene: TRBV15
j_gene: TRBJ1-3
CDR3aa: CATSRDPQWSGNTIYF

v_gene: TRBV13
j_gene: TRBJ2-7
CDR3aa: CASSSRAQPGQVRYEQYF

v_gene: TRBV29-1
j_gene: TRBJ2-7
CDR3aa: CSVSSGSSHYEQYF

v_gene: TRBV10-2
j_gene: TRBJ2-2
CDR3aa: CASSETSGELFF

v_gene: TRBV29-1
j_gene: TRBJ2-5
CDR3aa: CSVAEEYQETQYF

v_gene: TRBV11-2
j_gene: TRBJ2-2
CDR3aa: CASSLFADPSGSYTGELFF

v_gene: TRBV12-3/TRBV12-4
j_gene: TRBJ1-5
CDR3aa: CASSLRTGGEPQHF

v_gene: TRBV4-3
j_gene: TRBJ1-1
CDR3aa: CASSQDMREGAFF

v_gene: TRBV12-3/TRBV12-4
j_gene: TRBJ2-5
CDR3aa: CASSSWAEGRGTRETQYF

v_gene: TRBV4-3
j_gene: TRBJ2-2
CDR3aa: CASSQDRGQGKTGELFF